This T cell receptor beta chain was documented in a study of T-cell memory formation after mild COVID-19. Notes on this clonotype: Its antigen is as yet unknown.

This CDR3 is built from 17 residues. V shed 2 bases and J shed 5 bases, with 21 bases lying between them. From germline, CDR1 is SGHDN and CDR2 FVKESK. Study-wide points: Pre-infection memory carried some responding clones, suggesting that cross-reactive memory joined.

TCRdb analysed the 5' RACE reads with MiXCR anew, one entry per CDR3 protein. The table includes about 130,000 distinct CDR3 sequences, roughly 6.2% detected once. The sample comprised PBMCs or a T cell subset sorted from them (not recorded which). This clonotype originated in an adult woman who had mild COVID-19 (a few samples of this study predate the infection). Cell type and time point are not known. The chain recombines TRBV14 with TRBJ2-5; TRBD1 is a possible D gene (6 bases). This CDR3 reads CASSQKQGRGLLETQYF. CDR3 nucleotide sequence: TGTGCCAGCAGCCAAAAACAGGGAAGGGGCCTATTGGAGACCCAGTACTTC.